One and the same sample provided the 31 T cell receptor beta chains below, sequenced in a study of identical twins (dated by TCRdb to about 2016). Libraries were built with 5' RACE. This sample was sequenced with an Illumina HiSeq 2000. The public reads were reprocessed in TCRdb via fastp at Q25 and MiXCR, keeping in-frame beta chains. Each CDR3 protein appears once, grouped with its most common genes and DNA. This sample lists around 160,000 distinct CDR3 sequences; approximately 4% were detected once. About 7.8% of the sample is held by the ten biggest clonotypes. The material sequenced was memory T cells sorted from blood. This specimen's cell subset or site label, per the study, means: CD45RO+ enriched T cells. These TCRs come from a man younger than 35 in good health.

The table lists this clonotype with many counts. The V gene is TRBV20-1, the J gene TRBJ1-1; D is possibly TRBD1 (6 bases). The V gene lost 1 base and the J gene lost 2 bases, with 14 bases spanning the gap. Germline V lookup: CDR1 DFQATT, CDR2 SNEGSKA (reference sequence). This CDR3 contains 15 residues. CDR3 amino acids: CSARGRTAENTEAFF. The CDR3 DNA sequence: TGCAGTGCTAGAGGAAGGACAGCGGAAAACACTGAAGCTTTCTTT.

This clonotype was observed a handful of times. The chain combines TRBV19 with TRBJ2-5; the D call may be TRBD1 or TRBD2 (5 bases each). Deletions cut 7 bases from V and 10 bases from J, with 16 bases between. This CDR3 has 12 residues. The germline V gene encodes CDR1 LNHDA and CDR2 SQIVND (reference sequence). The CDR3, as DNA: TGTGCCAGTAAGGACGGTCGGGGACGCCAGTACTTC. It yields the protein CASKDGRGRQYF.

This clonotype was seen repeatedly, ten times or more. The V and J genes are TRBV5-6 and TRBJ2-2, with D hard to call. V lost 1 base and J 4 bases, leaving 2 bases between the germline ends. Germline V lookup: CDR1 SGHDT, CDR2 YYEEEE. The CDR3 length is 12 residues. This CDR3 reads CASSLFTGELFF. DNA of the CDR3: TGTGCCAGCAGCTTGTTCACCGGGGAGCTGTTTTTT.

This clonotype has at least ten counts. V is TRBV9 and J is TRBJ2-3; no clear D. V shed 0 bases and J shed 6 bases, with 14 bases lying between them. Germline CDR1 reads SGDLS; CDR2 reads YYNGEE. This CDR3 has 15 residues. In nucleotides, the CDR3 is TGTGCCAGCAGCGTAGCTTCAGGTTTCGGGGATACGCAGTATTTT. It specifies CASSVASGFGDTQYF.

This clonotype was detected ten times or more. The chain links TRBV5-4 to TRBJ2-1, with 8 bases lining up with TRBD2. The trim removed 1 base at V and 5 bases at J, leaving 8 bases unmatched. Germline values: CDR1 SGHNT, CDR2 YYREEE (reference sequence). The CDR3 is made up of 16 amino acids. In DNA form, the CDR3 reads TGTGCCAGCAGCTTGTATAAGTCGGGAGGGAACAATGAGCAGTTCTTC. Amino acids: CASSLYKSGGNNEQFF.

This clonotype was recorded at least ten times. This chain links TRBV24-1 with TRBJ2-2, with a tentative D call TRBD1 (5 bases). This CDR3 is built from 17 residues. V lost 3 bases to trimming and J lost 6 bases, with 19 bases between them. CDR1 KGHDR and CDR2 SFDVKD come from the germline V gene. The CDR3 reads CATSDPGRASTPGELFF. The DNA for the CDR3 is TGTGCCACCAGTGATCCCGGCAGGGCCTCCACCCCCGGGGAGCTGTTTTTT.

This clonotype was seen ten or more times. V gene TRBV20-1 combines with J gene TRBJ1-4; 7 positions agree with TRBD1. The germline V gene encodes CDR1 DFQATT and CDR2 SNEGSKA (reference sequence). V shed 5 bases, J shed 10 bases, and the junction held 10 bases outside the gene matches. CDR3 length equals 13 residues. This chain's CDR3 is CSAPSGQSGKLFF. The CDR3 region has the DNA TGCAGTGCTCCCTCGGGACAGTCCGGAAAACTGTTTTTT.

This clonotype has a count of ten or more. This sequence joins TRBV27 and TRBJ1-4; D is uncertain. Germline loops: CDR1 MNHEY, CDR2 SMNVEV (reference sequence). The V end lost 0 bases, the J end lost 7 bases, and 12 bases lay between the germline ends. The CDR3 totals 15 residues. CDR3 sequence (DNA): TGTGCCAGCAGTTTATCAGGTGGAGGGAGTGAAAAACTGTTTTTT. This codes for CASSLSGGGSEKLFF.

V gene TRBV12-3 or TRBV12-4 combines with J gene TRBJ2-3; possible D gene TRBD2, 8 bases. CDR3 size: 21 residues. Trimming took 3 bases from V and 0 from J, leaving 28 bases between them. CDR3 protein: CASSFLTGQVWAGGSTDTQYF. In nucleotides, the CDR3 is TGTGCCAGCAGTTTCCTCACCGGACAGGTTTGGGCGGGAGGTAGCACAGATACGCAGTATTTT.

This clonotype showed up many times. This chain joins TRBV6-5 and TRBJ2-7; maybe TRBD2 (6 bases). Germline assignment: CDR1 MNHEY and CDR2 SVGAGI. V shed 0 bases and J shed 3 bases, with 12 bases lying between them. The CDR3 consists of 15 residues. The DNA of the CDR3 is TGTGCCAGCAGTTACTCGGATCGGGGGATCTACGAGCAGTACTTC. Translated, it gives CASSYSDRGIYEQYF.

This clonotype was detected many times. The chain joins TRBV20-1 to TRBJ2-1; D is unresolved. Germline assignment: CDR1 DFQATT and CDR2 SNEGSKA (reference sequence). The V end was cut by 4 bases, the J end by 0 bases, with 10 bases between. The CDR3 loop spans 14 amino acids. DNA of the CDR3: TGCAGTGCTAAACGGATGTCCTCCTACAATGAGCAGTTCTTC. Its protein product is CSAKRMSSYNEQFF.

J is TRBJ1-6 and V is TRBV7-2; D is unclear. CDR3 length: 13 amino acids. Germline values: CDR1 SGHTA, CDR2 FQGNSA. V dropped 5 bases and J dropped 7 bases, with 9 bases sitting between them. Here the CDR3 DNA reads TGTGCCAGCAGCATCTACAGCAATTCACCCCTCCACTTT. Encoded protein: CASSIYSNSPLHF.

This clonotype was picked up many times. The chain is built from TRBV7-2 and TRBJ2-5; 8 bases align to TRBD2. Germline values: CDR1 SGHTA, CDR2 FQGNSA. With 6 bases clipped from V and 5 bases from J, the junction kept 17 bases outside the gene matches. The CDR3 length is 17 residues. This CDR3 is CASRGTYSGKSLETQYF. Written as DNA, the CDR3 is TGTGCCAGCAGGGGGACCTATAGCGGGAAAAGCCTGGAGACCCAGTACTTC.

The table lists this clonotype with many counts. The chain has TRBV6-6 and TRBJ1-3; D might be TRBD1 (5 bases). Germline V gene sequence: CDR1 MNHNY, CDR2 SVGAGI (reference sequence). Trimming pared 3 bases from V and 3 bases from J, leaving 9 bases between. CDR3 length: 14 amino acids. Here the CDR3 reads CASSYWGIGNTIYF. The CDR3 bases are TGTGCCAGCAGTTATTGGGGCATTGGAAACACCATATATTTT.

There are many counts of this clonotype. The chain is built from TRBV11-1 and TRBJ2-4; 7 nucleotides align to TRBD2. Unmatched junction bases numbered 7, after V lost 5 bases and J lost 0 bases. Germline V gene lookup returns CDR1 SGHAT and CDR2 FQDESV (reference sequence). The CDR3 runs to 16 residues. The CDR3 DNA reads TGTGCCAGCAGCCCCCGGCAGCGGGGAGCCAAAAACATTCAGTACTTC. This gives the protein CASSPRQRGAKNIQYF. The whole variable domain, remainder taken from reference TRBV11-1 and TRBJ2-4, is EAEVAQSPRYKITEKSQAVAFWCDPISGHATLYWYRQILGQGPELLVQFQDESVVDDSQLPKDRFSAERLKGVDSTLKIQPAELGDSAMYLCASSPRQRGAKNIQYFGAGTRLSVL.

This clonotype was recorded many times. The rearrangement links TRBV29-1 to TRBJ2-2; no reliable D call. The V gene lost 4 bases and the J gene lost 8 bases, with 5 bases spanning the gap. This CDR3 is 10 amino acids long. The germline V gene has CDR1 SQVTM and CDR2 ANQGSEA. The CDR3 sequence: CSVGNGELFF. The CDR3 bases are TGCAGCGTTGGGAATGGGGAGCTGTTTTTT.

This rearrangement joins TRBV12-3 or TRBV12-4 to TRBJ2-1; D ambiguous. There are 13 residues in the CDR3. V was clipped by 5 bases and J by 4 bases, with 9 bases between them. The CDR3 sequence: CASSPELYNEQFF. The CDR3 bases are TGTGCCAGCAGTCCGGAACTATACAATGAGCAGTTCTTC.

This clonotype was recorded many times. The chain has TRBV15 and TRBJ2-1; D ambiguous. With 7 bases removed from V and 0 bases from J, the gap between germline ends came to 10 bases. The germline CDR1 and CDR2 sequences are LNHNV and YYDKDF (reference sequence). The CDR3 runs 14 residues. DNA for the CDR3: TGTGCCACCACGATCCCGAGCTCCTACAATGAGCAGTTCTTC. As protein: CATTIPSSYNEQFF.

This chain connects TRBV19 to TRBJ2-2; unclear D gene. There are 13 residues in the CDR3. Trimming took 9 bases from V and 9 from J, leaving 17 bases between them. CDR1 is LNHDA and CDR2 is SQIVND in the germline V gene (reference sequence). The CDR3: CASRPPRARELFF. Here the CDR3 DNA reads TGTGCCAGCCGGCCCCCACGCGCCCGGGAGCTGTTTTTT.

This clonotype was picked up many times. The chain links TRBV12-3 or TRBV12-4 to TRBJ2-7; TRBD1 might be the D (8 bases). Between the trimmed V and J ends, which lost 5 bases and 5 bases, there was a span of 16 bases. The CDR3 length is 14 residues. This CDR3 reads CASSGQGGRNEQYF. CDR3 coding DNA: TGTGCCAGCAGTGGACAGGGAGGGCGCAACGAGCAGTACTTC.

In this sample, this clonotype turned up a few times. The V gene is TRBV4-2, the J gene TRBJ2-7, with 8 positions matching TRBD2. The CDR3 consists of 14 residues. V lost 4 bases and J lost 2; bases outside the gene matches: 4. The V gene's germline CDR1 is LGHNA and CDR2 YNFKEQ. The chain's CDR3 is CASSPPGGTYEQYF. The CDR3 nucleotides read TGTGCCAGCAGCCCCCCGGGGGGGACCTACGAGCAGTACTTC.

This clonotype was counted many times. The chain recombines TRBV24-1 with TRBJ2-2; 11 bases align to TRBD2. Germline V CDR1 and CDR2: KGHDR, SFDVKD. The trim removed 4 bases at V and 0 bases at J, leaving 15 bases unmatched. This CDR3 is built from 21 residues. CDR3 bases: TGTGCCACCAGTGACCCCACGGGGACTAGCGGAATAAGACCGAACACCGGGGAGCTGTTTTTT. Translating it yields CATSDPTGTSGIRPNTGELFF.

Notes on this clonotype: Just one base apart from a much larger clone, this may be a read error. The genes are TRBV7-6 and TRBJ2-3, with 9 positions matching TRBD1. CDR1 and CDR2 (germline): SGHVS, FNYEAQ. V lost 5 bases, J lost 2 bases, and 5 bases stayed unmatched. The CDR3 is made up of 15 amino acids. The CDR3 loop is CASSLRTGVTDTQYF. CDR3 in DNA: TGTGCCAGCAGCCTCCGGACAGGGGTCACAGATACGCAGTATTTT.

This clonotype showed up many times. As DNA, the CDR3 is TGTGCCAGCAGTTACTTGGATAGCAATCAGCCCCAGCATTTT. It codes for CASSYLDSNQPQHF. This sequence joins TRBV6-2 or TRBV6-3 and TRBJ1-5; D remains ambiguous. The V end was cut by 1 base, the J end by 0 bases, with 4 bases between. The CDR3 covers 14 residues. Germline V lookup: CDR1 MNHEY, CDR2 SVGEGT.

Ten or more counts support this clonotype. The gene calls are TRBV10-3 and TRBJ2-6, with D unclear. Germline CDR1 ENHRY, CDR2 SYGVKD. The ends were cut back, 0 bases at V and 2 bases at J, with 8 bases in the middle. The CDR3 runs 16 residues. CDR3 nucleotide sequence: TGTGCCATCAGTGAGTCTGGGCAGGCTGGGGCCAACGTCCTGACTTTC. This translates into CAISESGQAGANVLTF.

A few counts support this clonotype. This rearrangement joins TRBV15 to TRBJ2-5; TRBD1 aligns across 7 bases. Losses at the gene ends were 4 bases for V and 5 bases for J; bases not matched to a gene: 7. Per germline, CDR1 LNHNV and CDR2 YYDKDF (reference sequence). CDR3 length: 14 amino acids. As DNA, the CDR3 is TGTGCCACCAGCATACGACAGGGTGGGGAGACCCAGTACTTC. This sequence encodes CATSIRQGGETQYF.

In its sample, this clonotype was seen many times. V gene TRBV19 combines with J gene TRBJ2-3; 11 bases align to TRBD2. Germline assignment: CDR1 LNHDA and CDR2 SQIVND (reference sequence). CDR3 length equals 17 residues. J lost 2 bases, V lost 5 bases, and 9 bases had no gene match. The DNA of the CDR3 is TGTGCCAGTAGTGTACTACTAGCGGGAGCCTTCACAGATACGCAGTATTTT. Protein: CASSVLLAGAFTDTQYF.

This clonotype was detected many times. The chain uses TRBV5-1 and TRBJ2-5, with D perhaps TRBD2 (6 bases). Germline CDR1 SGHRS, CDR2 YFSETQ. The CDR3 totals 14 residues. V was cut by 0 bases and J by 5 bases, with 11 bases left in between. CDR3 sequence (DNA): TGCGCCAGCAGCTTGGGGCCGGGAGCGGAGACCCAGTACTTC. It yields the protein CASSLGPGAETQYF.

At least ten counts were recorded for this clonotype. The CDR3 DNA reads TGTGCCAGCAGGGAACTGGGGGGAGGGCCAGTCAATGAGCAGTTCTTC. Protein product: CASRELGGGPVNEQFF. V is TRBV6-2 or TRBV6-3 and J is TRBJ2-1; 7 bases match TRBD2. The junction had 14 bases not matched to a gene; V was cut back by 6 bases and J by 6 bases. Germline loops: CDR1 MNHEY, CDR2 SVGEGT. The CDR3 is made up of 16 amino acids.

This clonotype was recorded at least ten times. The genes are TRBV4-3 and TRBJ2-3; D uncertain. Trimming pared 8 bases from V and 0 bases from J, leaving 12 bases between. The germline V gene encodes CDR1 LGHNA and CDR2 YSLEER. This CDR3 is built from 14 residues. The CDR3 nucleotides are TGCGCCAGCTCCACCAGCTTCAGCACAGATACGCAGTATTTT. As protein: CASSTSFSTDTQYF.

This clonotype turned up a few times. This chain joins TRBV12-3 or TRBV12-4 and TRBJ2-1; 10 bases line up with TRBD2. V shed 3 bases and J 8 bases; nucleotides not matched to a gene: 7. This CDR3 comprises 15 residues. The CDR3 protein is CASSFSSGSSDEQFF. In DNA form, the CDR3 reads TGTGCCAGCAGTTTCTCTAGCGGGAGTTCGGATGAGCAGTTCTTC.